The 8 T cell receptor beta chains presented below share a single source sample, sequenced in a study of cytomegalovirus exposure and HLA in healthy donors. The PCR had 60 Vbeta and 13 Jbeta primers. Method: immunoSEQ multiplex PCR; TCRdb's copy keeps in-frame clones and lacks some. Here the sample spans about 65,000 clones, roughly two thirds being singletons. The sequenced sample was PBMCs. The receptors shown here come from a man younger than 40 in good health and CMV-seronegative.

The CDR3 protein is CASSNRPGAGETQYF. CDR3 DNA: TGCGCCAGCAGCAACCGACCAGGGGCAGGGGAGACCCAGTACTTC. This rearrangement joins TRBV4-1 to TRBJ2-5; tentative D call: TRBD1 (6 bases). The V and J ends lost 5 bases and 5 bases respectively, with 18 bases between them. The CDR3 loop spans 15 amino acids. The V gene's germline CDR1 is MGHRA and CDR2 YSYEKL.

The CDR3 is CSVPFMGSPNTEAFF. DNA of the CDR3: TGCAGCGTACCTTTTATGGGCAGCCCGAACACTGAAGCTTTCTTT. The chain has TRBV29-1 and TRBJ1-1; no firm D call. The germline V gene has CDR1 SQVTM and CDR2 ANQGSEA. Trimming took 6 bases from V and 1 from J, leaving 18 bases between them. The length of the CDR3 is 15 residues. Using reference TRBV29-1 and TRBJ1-1 for the parts outside the CDR3, the full variable domain is SAVISQKPSRDICQRGTSLTIQCQVDSQVTMMFWYRQQPGQSLTLIATANQGSEATYESGFVIDKFPISRPNLTFSTLTVSNMSPEDSSIYLCSVPFMGSPNTEAFFGQGTRLTVV.

The chain recombines TRBV11-1 with TRBJ1-2; 9 bases fit TRBD1. In germline, CDR1 is SGHAT, CDR2 FQDESV (reference sequence). The length of the CDR3 is 13 residues. V trimming: 3 bases; J trimming: 6 bases; junction bases outside the gene matches: 2. CDR3 sequence (DNA): TGTGCCAGCAGCTTCCGACAGGGGGATGGCTACACCTTC. Translating it yields CASSFRQGDGYTF.

The V call is TRBV29-1, the J call TRBJ1-4; 11 bases match TRBD1. Trimming cost V 3 bases and J 4 bases; bases outside gene matches: 4. The length of the CDR3 is 15 residues. The germline V gene has CDR1 SQVTM and CDR2 ANQGSEA. The CDR3 DNA is TGCAGCGTTGAGGGACAGGGGGAGGATAATGAAAAACTGTTTTTT. Translating it yields CSVEGQGEDNEKLFF.

The CDR3 nucleotides are TGTGCCAGCAGCCCCGGGACTTGGGAAACTAATGAAAAACTGTTTTTT. The encoded protein is CASSPGTWETNEKLFF. This chain uses TRBV5-4 with TRBJ1-4; TRBD1 might be the D (5 bases). The CDR3 runs 16 residues. The ends were cut back, 4 bases at V and 1 base at J, with 14 bases in the middle. In germline, CDR1 is SGHNT, CDR2 YYREEE (reference sequence). Variable domain in full (rest from reference TRBV5-4 and TRBJ1-4): ETGVTQSPTHLIKTRGQQVTLRCSSQSGHNTVSWYQQALGQGPQFIFQYYREEENGRGNFPPRFSGLQFPNYSSELNVNALELDDSALYLCASSPGTWETNEKLFFGSGTQLSVL.

This clone was detected only once. This sequence joins TRBV29-1 and TRBJ2-2; 8 bases agree with TRBD2. With V trimmed by 6 bases and J by 2 bases, 11 bases remained unmatched. Germline CDR1 reads SQVTM; CDR2 reads ANQGSEA. This CDR3 spans 16 amino acids. DNA of the CDR3: TGCAGCGTCGTACTTACTAGCGGAGATAACACCGGGGAGCTGTTTTTT. It codes for CSVVLTSGDNTGELFF.

This clone has just a few counts. The gene calls are TRBV6-1 and TRBJ2-5; D is possibly TRBD1 (6 bases). The germline CDR1 and CDR2 sequences are MNHNS and SASEGT. V gave up 7 bases and J gave up 1 base, with 10 bases separating them. CDR3 length: 13 amino acids. The CDR3 region is CASMRTAQETQYF. CDR3 sequence (DNA): TGTGCCAGCATGAGGACAGCCCAAGAGACCCAGTACTTC.

The chain recombines TRBV9 with TRBJ2-5, with 8 bases lining up with TRBD1. Germline CDR1 SGDLS, CDR2 YYNGEE. Trimming removed 0 bases from V and 4 bases from J; junction bases left unmatched: 5. This CDR3 has 15 amino acids. CDR3 region: CASSVGDRSRETQYF. In DNA, the CDR3 is TGTGCCAGCAGCGTAGGGGACAGGTCGCGAGAGACCCAGTACTTC.